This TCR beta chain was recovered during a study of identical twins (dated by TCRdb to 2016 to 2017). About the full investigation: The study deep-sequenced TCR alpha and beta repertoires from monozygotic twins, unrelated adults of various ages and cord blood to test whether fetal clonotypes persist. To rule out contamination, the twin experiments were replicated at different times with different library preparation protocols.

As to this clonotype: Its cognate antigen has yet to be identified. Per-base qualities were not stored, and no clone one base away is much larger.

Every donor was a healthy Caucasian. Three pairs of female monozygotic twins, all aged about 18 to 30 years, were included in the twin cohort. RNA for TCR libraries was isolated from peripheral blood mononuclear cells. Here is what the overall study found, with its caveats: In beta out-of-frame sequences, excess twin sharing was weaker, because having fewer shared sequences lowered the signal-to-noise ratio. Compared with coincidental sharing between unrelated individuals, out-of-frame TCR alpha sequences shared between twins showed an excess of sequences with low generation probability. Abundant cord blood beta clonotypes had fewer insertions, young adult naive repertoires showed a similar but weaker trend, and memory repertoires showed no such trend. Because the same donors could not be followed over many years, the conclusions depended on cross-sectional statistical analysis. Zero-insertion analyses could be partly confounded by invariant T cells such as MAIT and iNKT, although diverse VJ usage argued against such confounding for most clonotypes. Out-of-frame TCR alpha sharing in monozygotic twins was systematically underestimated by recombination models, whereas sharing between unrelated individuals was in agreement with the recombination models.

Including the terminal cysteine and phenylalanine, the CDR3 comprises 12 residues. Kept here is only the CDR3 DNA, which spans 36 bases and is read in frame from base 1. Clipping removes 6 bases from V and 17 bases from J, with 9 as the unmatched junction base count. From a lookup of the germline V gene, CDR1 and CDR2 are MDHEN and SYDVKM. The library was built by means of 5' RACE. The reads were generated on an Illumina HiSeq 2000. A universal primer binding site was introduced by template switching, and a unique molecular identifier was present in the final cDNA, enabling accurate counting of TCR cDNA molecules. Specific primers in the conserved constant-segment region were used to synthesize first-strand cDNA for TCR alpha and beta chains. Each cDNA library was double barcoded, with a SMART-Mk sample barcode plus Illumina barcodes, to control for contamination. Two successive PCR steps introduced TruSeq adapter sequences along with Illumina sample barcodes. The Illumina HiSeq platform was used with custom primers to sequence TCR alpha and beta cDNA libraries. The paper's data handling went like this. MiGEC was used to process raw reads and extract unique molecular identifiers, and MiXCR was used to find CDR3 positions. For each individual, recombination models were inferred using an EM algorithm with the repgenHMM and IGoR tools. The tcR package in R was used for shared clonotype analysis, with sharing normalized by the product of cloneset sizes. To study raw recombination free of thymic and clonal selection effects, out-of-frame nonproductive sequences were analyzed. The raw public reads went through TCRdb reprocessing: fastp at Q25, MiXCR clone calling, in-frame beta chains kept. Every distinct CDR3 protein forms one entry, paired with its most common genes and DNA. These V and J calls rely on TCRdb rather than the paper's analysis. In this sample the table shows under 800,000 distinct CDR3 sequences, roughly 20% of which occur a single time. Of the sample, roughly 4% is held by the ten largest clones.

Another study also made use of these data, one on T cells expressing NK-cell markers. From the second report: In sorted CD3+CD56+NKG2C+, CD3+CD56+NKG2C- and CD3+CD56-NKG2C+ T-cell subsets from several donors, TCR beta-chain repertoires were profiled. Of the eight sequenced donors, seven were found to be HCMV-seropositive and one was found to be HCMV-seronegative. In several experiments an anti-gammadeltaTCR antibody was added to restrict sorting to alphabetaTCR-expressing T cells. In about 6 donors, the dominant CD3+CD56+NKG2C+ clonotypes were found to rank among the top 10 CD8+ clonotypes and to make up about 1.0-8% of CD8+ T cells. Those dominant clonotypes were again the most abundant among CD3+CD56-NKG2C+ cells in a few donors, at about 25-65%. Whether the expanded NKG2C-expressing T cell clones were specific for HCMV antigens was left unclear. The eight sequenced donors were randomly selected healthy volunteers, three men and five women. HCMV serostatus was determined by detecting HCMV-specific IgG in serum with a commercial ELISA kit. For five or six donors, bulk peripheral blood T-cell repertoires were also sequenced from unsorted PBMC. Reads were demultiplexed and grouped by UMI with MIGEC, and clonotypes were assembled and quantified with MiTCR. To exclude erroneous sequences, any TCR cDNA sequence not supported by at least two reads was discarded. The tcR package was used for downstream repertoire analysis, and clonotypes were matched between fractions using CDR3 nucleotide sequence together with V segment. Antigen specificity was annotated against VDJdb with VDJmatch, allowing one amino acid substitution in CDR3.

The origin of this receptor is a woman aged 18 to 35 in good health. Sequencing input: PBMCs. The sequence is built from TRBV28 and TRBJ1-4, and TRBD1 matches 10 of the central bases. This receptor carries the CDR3 CASSLGDRGVFF. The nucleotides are TGTGCCAGCAGCCTTGGGGACAGGGGAGTTTTTTTT.